This TCR beta chain was identified during a study of identical twins. MiXCR was run by TCRdb on the 5' RACE reads, yielding one entry per CDR3 protein. The table includes about 790,000 distinct CDR3 sequences, approximately 18% detected once. This CDR3 is 11 amino acids long. The junction had 4 bases not matched to a gene; V was cut back by 8 bases and J by 6 bases. Germline V gives CDR1 LGHDT, CDR2 YNNKEL (reference sequence). This clonotype appeared a few times. The antigen remains unidentified. Study outcomes and limitations: Researchers reported excess low generation probability among twin-shared out-of-frame alpha sequences. It was possible that invariant MAIT and iNKT cells partly confounded the zero-insertion analyses.

The sample also formed part of further work on T cells expressing NK-cell markers. From that second work: The share of CD8+ T cells held by dominant NKG2C+ clonotypes was about 1.0-7.5% in roughly 6 donors.

What was sequenced was PBMCs. V gene TRBV3-1 combines with J gene TRBJ2-7, with TRBD1 identical over 7 bases. The sequence was collected from a woman between 18 and 30 years old in good health. The CDR3 nucleotides read TGTGCCAGCTTCAACAGGGGCGAGCAGTACTTC. Translated, it gives CASFNRGEQYF.